This TCR beta chain comes out of a study of T cell changes during pregnancy in multiple sclerosis. This CDR3 is built from 15 residues. In germline, CDR1 is SGHRS, CDR2 YFSETQ. J lost 4 bases, V lost 0 bases, and 0 bases had no gene match. Measured with immunoSEQ multiplex PCR; TCRdb has only the in-frame clones, and not every one. This sample has tens of thousands of clones, with more than 85% found just once. Sequenced here: CD4+ T cells from peripheral blood mononuclear cells, sampled after pregnancy. The receptor's source is a female donor in good health, enrolled as a control in a pregnancy study. The V call is TRBV5-1, the J call TRBJ1-6, with 8 bases lining up with TRBD1. The CDR3 reads CASSLDRGYNSPLHF. Written as DNA, the CDR3 is TGCGCCAGCAGCTTGGACAGGGGGTATAATTCACCCCTCCACTTT.